A single sample is the source of the 20 T cell receptor beta chains below, sequenced in a study of regulatory T cells in long-lasting Graves disease (dated by TCRdb to the early 2020s). The method behind the library was multiplex PCR. Data came from an Illumina HiSeq 4000. To build TCR beta libraries, CDR3 regions were amplified by Arm-PCR using iRepertoire HTBI primers. The public sequencing data were trimmed at Q25 with fastp and processed into clonotypes with MiXCR by TCRdb, which kept only in-frame beta chains. Each record represents a unique CDR3 protein, reported with the most common genes and DNA among its rows. The sample includes around 460,000 distinct CDR3 sequences, with 14% observed a single time. Approximately 17% of the sample is in the top ten clones. The time point label, as the study defines it: newly diagnosed GD, antithyroid drugs for less than 3 months. For both TCR sequencing and RNA sequencing, RNA was extracted from PBMCs using TRIzol.

Separately, the same data were catalogued under a study of T cells in Graves' hyperthyroidism and ophthalmopathy.

The material sequenced was peripheral blood mononuclear cells (PBMCs), taken at new diagnosis, from a patient treated with antithyroid drugs. These receptors were collected from a woman aged 50 to 60 with Graves disease. Donor details come from another sample of the same person, matched by shared clones.

This clonotype came up once. The rearrangement uses TRBV4-2 and TRBJ2-7, with a tentative D call TRBD2 (6 bases). CDR1 LGHNA and CDR2 YNFKEQ come from the germline V gene. V was cut by 0 bases and J by 9 bases, with 18 bases left in between. CDR3 length: 15 amino acids. CDR3 region: CASSQESGERVRQYF. The DNA for the CDR3 is TGTGCCAGCAGCCAAGAATCGGGGGAGCGGGTTCGGCAGTACTTC.

This chain joins TRBV4-1 and TRBJ2-1, with no clear D. V lost 1 base and J 8 bases, leaving 15 bases between the germline ends. CDR3 size: 15 residues. Germline V lookup: CDR1 MGHRA, CDR2 YSYEKL. CDR3 sequence reads: CASSQGVWSRDEQFF. In DNA, the CDR3 is TGCGCCAGCAGCCAAGGTGTATGGAGCCGGGATGAGCAGTTCTTC.

The chain is built from TRBV6-1 and TRBJ2-7; D ambiguous. Deletions cut 1 base from V and 2 bases from J, with 6 bases between. Germline CDR1 MNHNS, CDR2 SASEGT. The CDR3 loop spans 13 amino acids. CDR3 nucleotides: TGTGCCAGCAGTGAAGACGTCCCCTACGAGCAGTACTTC. Protein product: CASSEDVPYEQYF.

The V and J genes are TRBV6-1 and TRBJ2-7, with a weak D call TRBD1 (6 bases). The germline V and J ends were trimmed by 6 bases and 4 bases, with 13 bases remaining between them. Germline CDR1 is MNHNS and CDR2 is SASEGT. The CDR3 extends over 13 amino acids. Here the CDR3 reads CASRTGTQYEQYF. CDR3 nucleotides: TGTGCCAGCAGAACCGGGACACAGTACGAGCAGTACTTC.

The chain recombines TRBV27 with TRBJ2-1, with 7 bases matching TRBD1. In germline, CDR1 is MNHEY, CDR2 SMNVEV (reference sequence). Trimming took 7 bases from V and 5 from J; bases not matched to a gene: 8. The CDR3 has 14 amino acids. The CDR3 DNA reads as TGTGCCAGCAACAGACAGGGTGAGAACAATGAGCAGTTCTTC. Protein: CASNRQGENNEQFF.

This clonotype was counted at least ten times. The rearrangement uses TRBV5-1 and TRBJ1-1; D is unclear. Germline loops: CDR1 SGHRS, CDR2 YFSETQ. The germline V and J ends were trimmed by 2 bases and 7 bases, with 15 bases remaining between them. The length of the CDR3 is 14 residues. The CDR3 loop is CASSFEDPTIEAFF. CDR3 in DNA: TGCGCCAGCAGCTTTGAAGATCCCACTATTGAAGCTTTCTTT. The whole variable domain, remainder taken from reference TRBV5-1 and TRBJ1-1, is KAGVTQTPRYLIKTRGQQVTLSCSPISGHRSVSWYQQTPGQGLQFLFEYFSETQRNKGNFPGRFSGRQFSNSRSEMNVSTLELGDSALYLCASSFEDPTIEAFFGQGTRLTVV.

Concerning this clonotype: A much more abundant neighbour one base away suggests this may be a read error. The V and J genes are TRBV7-9 and TRBJ2-7; TRBD1 agrees at 8 bases. The CDR3 loop spans 15 amino acids. Germline values: CDR1 SEHNR, CDR2 FQNEAQ (reference sequence). Germline trimming cut 6 bases from V and 5 bases from J; bases unmatched to any gene: 12. The CDR3 DNA reads TGTGCCAGCAGTCTCGACAGGGGCCTTGGAAACGAGCAGTACTTC. This translates into CASSLDRGLGNEQYF.

V and J are TRBV30 and TRBJ2-1; D gene ambiguous. Germline V CDR1 and CDR2: GTSNPN, SVGIG (reference sequence). Trimming removed 5 bases at V and 3 bases at J, with 11 bases between. CDR3 length: 13 amino acids. The CDR3 sequence: CAWLGRLYNEQFF. CDR3 bases: TGTGCCTGGCTAGGGCGCCTCTACAATGAGCAGTTCTTC.

The rearrangement uses TRBV5-1 and TRBJ1-2, with 10 bases matching TRBD1. The CDR3 length is 15 residues. Germline trimming cut 6 bases from V and 4 bases from J; bases unmatched to any gene: 9. CDR1 is SGHRS, CDR2 YFSETQ, per germline. CDR3 sequence (DNA): TGCGCCAGCACCATAGAGACAGGGGGCTTCTATGGCTACACCTTC. Residues: CASTIETGGFYGYTF.

CDR3 loop: CASGPIPGDYGYTF. In nucleotides, the CDR3 is TGTGCCAGCGGACCTATCCCAGGAGACTATGGCTACACCTTC. The chain combines TRBV3-1 with TRBJ1-2, with D hard to call. Trimming removed 8 bases from V and 3 bases from J, with 16 bases in between. Per the germline V gene, CDR1 is LGHDT and CDR2 is YNNKEL (reference sequence). The CDR3 totals 14 residues. Combining the CDR3 with reference TRBV3-1 and TRBJ1-2 gives the whole variable domain DTAVSQTPKYLVTQMGNDKSIKCEQNLGHDTMYWYKQDSKKFLKIMFSYNNKELIINETVPNRFSPKSPDKAHLNLHINSLELGDSAVYFCASGPIPGDYGYTFGSGTRLTVV.

The table lists this clonotype with many counts. The chain recombines TRBV11-2 with TRBJ2-1, with 10 bases aligning to TRBD2. The CDR3 spans 16 residues. Germline V CDR1 and CDR2: SGHAT, FQNNGV. Trimming cost V 5 bases and J 3 bases; bases outside gene matches: 7. The CDR3 DNA sequence: TGTGCCAGCAGCACCTCTAGCGGGAGCTACTACAATGAGCAGTTCTTC. Its translation: CASSTSSGSYYNEQFF.

This clonotype occurred many times. V gene TRBV29-1 combines with J gene TRBJ1-2, with D unclear. The V end lost 2 bases, the J end lost 6 bases, and 4 bases lay between the germline ends. Germline assignment: CDR1 SQVTM and CDR2 ANQGSEA. The CDR3 runs 10 residues. This chain's CDR3 is CSVELDGYTF. As DNA, the CDR3 is TGCAGCGTTGAACTGGATGGCTACACCTTC.

This clonotype was seen more than once but under ten times. V is TRBV30 and J is TRBJ2-1; possible D gene TRBD2, 5 bases. The CDR3 runs to 13 residues. Germline assignment: CDR1 GTSNPN and CDR2 SVGIG (reference sequence). V lost 1 base and J lost 6, with 10 bases in between. As DNA, the CDR3 is TGTGCCTGGAGTGCAACTAGGTTCAATGAGCAGTTCTTC. Its translation: CAWSATRFNEQFF.

This clonotype came up many times. Written as DNA, the CDR3 is TGTGCCAGCAGTTACTCGGGGGACTACGAGCAGTACTTC. It encodes CASSYSGDYEQYF. The gene calls are TRBV6-2 or TRBV6-3 and TRBJ2-7; the D call may be TRBD1 or TRBD2 (5 bases each). Germline CDR1 and CDR2: MNHEY and SVGEGT. The CDR3 runs 13 residues. V was pared by 0 bases and J by 3 bases, with 6 bases between.

This clonotype has a count of ten or more. The genes are TRBV27 and TRBJ1-2; D gene ambiguous. Per the germline V gene, CDR1 is MNHEY and CDR2 is SMNVEV (reference sequence). V lost 5 bases to trimming and J lost 8 bases, with 27 bases between them. The CDR3 loop spans 17 amino acids. The CDR3 DNA follows: TGTGCCAGCAGTACCCTCGCAGCGAGGGTGGCTTTGGAAGGCTACACCTTC. Translated, it gives CASSTLAARVALEGYTF.

This clonotype was seen more than once but under ten times. In nucleotides, the CDR3 is TGTGCCAGCAGCCAAGACTGGAGACCCCGAGGACCCTACGAGCAGTACTTC. Translation gives CASSQDWRPRGPYEQYF. V and J are TRBV11-1 and TRBJ2-7; no clear D gene. Germline V gene lookup returns CDR1 SGHAT and CDR2 FQDESV (reference sequence). The CDR3 has 17 residues. V gave up 5 bases and J gave up 2 bases, with 22 bases separating them.

This clonotype was seen more than once but under ten times. The chain joins TRBV4-1 to TRBJ1-5; no reliable D call. V was pared by 1 base and J by 1 base, with 5 bases between. The CDR3 has 14 amino acids. Germline CDR1 and CDR2: MGHRA and YSYEKL. CDR3: CASSQVGSNQPQHF. CDR3 coding DNA: TGCGCCAGCAGCCAAGTGGGGAGCAATCAGCCCCAGCATTTT.

This clonotype showed up just a few times. The rearrangement joins TRBV5-1 to TRBJ2-5; 10 nucleotides align to TRBD2. CDR1 and CDR2 from the germline V gene are SGHRS and YFSETQ. The junction had 6 bases not matched to a gene; V was cut back by 0 bases and J by 1 base. This CDR3 is built from 17 residues. CDR3 in DNA: TGCGCCAGCAGCTTGGCCGGTGTAGCGGGAGGCCAAGAGACCCAGTACTTC. Translation gives CASSLAGVAGGQETQYF.

This clonotype was seen repeatedly, ten times or more. The genes are TRBV6-1 and TRBJ2-7; D is possibly TRBD2 (5 bases). Germline CDR1 reads MNHNS; CDR2 reads SASEGT. V shed 4 bases and J shed 7 bases, with 14 bases lying between them. The CDR3 consists of 13 residues. The CDR3 region is CASSVRGLQEQYF. DNA for the CDR3: TGTGCCAGCAGTGTCCGGGGTCTTCAGGAGCAGTACTTC.

Concerning this clonotype: One base away lies a much larger clone, so this may be a sequencing read error. The chain combines TRBV30 with TRBJ2-1; D is ambiguous. Germline V gives CDR1 GTSNPN, CDR2 SVGIG (reference sequence). The CDR3 has 13 amino acids. The CDR3 protein is CAWRTFSYNEQSF. The CDR3 DNA reads as TGTGCCTGGAGAACTTTCTCCTACAATGAGCAGTCCTTC.